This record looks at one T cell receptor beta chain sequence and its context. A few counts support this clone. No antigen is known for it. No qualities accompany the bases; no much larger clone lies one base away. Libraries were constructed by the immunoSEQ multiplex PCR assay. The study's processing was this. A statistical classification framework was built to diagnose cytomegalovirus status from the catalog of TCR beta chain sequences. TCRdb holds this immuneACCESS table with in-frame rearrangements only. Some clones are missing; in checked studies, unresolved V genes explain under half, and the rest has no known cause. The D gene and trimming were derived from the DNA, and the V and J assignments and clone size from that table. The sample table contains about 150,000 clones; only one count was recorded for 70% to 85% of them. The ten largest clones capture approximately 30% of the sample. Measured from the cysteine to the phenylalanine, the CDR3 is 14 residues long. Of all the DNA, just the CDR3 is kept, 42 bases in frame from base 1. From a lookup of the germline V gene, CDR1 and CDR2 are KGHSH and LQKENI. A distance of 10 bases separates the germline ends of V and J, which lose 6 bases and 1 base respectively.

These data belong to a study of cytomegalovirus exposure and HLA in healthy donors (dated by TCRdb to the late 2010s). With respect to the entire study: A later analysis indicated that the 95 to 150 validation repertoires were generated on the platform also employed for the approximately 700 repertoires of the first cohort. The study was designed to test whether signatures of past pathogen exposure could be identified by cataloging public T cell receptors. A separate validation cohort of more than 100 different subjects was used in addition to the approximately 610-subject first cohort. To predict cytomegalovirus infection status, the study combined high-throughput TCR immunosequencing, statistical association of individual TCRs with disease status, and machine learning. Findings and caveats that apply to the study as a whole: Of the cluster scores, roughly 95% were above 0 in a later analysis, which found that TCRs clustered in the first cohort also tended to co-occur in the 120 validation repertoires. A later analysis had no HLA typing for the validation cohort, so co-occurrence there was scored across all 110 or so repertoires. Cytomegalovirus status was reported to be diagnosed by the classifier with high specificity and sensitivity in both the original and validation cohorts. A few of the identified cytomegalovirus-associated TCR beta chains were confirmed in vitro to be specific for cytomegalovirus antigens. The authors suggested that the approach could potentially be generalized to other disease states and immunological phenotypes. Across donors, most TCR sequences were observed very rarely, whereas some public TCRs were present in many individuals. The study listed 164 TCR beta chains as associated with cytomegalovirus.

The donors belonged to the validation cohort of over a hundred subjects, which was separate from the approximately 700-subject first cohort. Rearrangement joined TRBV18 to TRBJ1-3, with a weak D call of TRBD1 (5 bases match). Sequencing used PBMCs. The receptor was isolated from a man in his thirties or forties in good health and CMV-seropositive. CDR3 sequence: CASSPQGSGNTIYF. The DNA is TGTGCCAGCTCGCCTCAGGGTTCTGGAAACACCATATATTTT.